The clone carrying this T cell receptor (beta chain) appeared a single time. The sample originates from a study of blood T cell repertoires in COVID-19. Whole-study context: Sources were T cells, B-cell-depleted T cells, or PBMCs; the material itself was cDNA or gDNA.

Per the original data handling: The authors estimated nucleated cell counts from reference gene primer amplification. The assay was immunoSEQ multiplex PCR, and TCRdb's table has in-frame clones only and misses some. V and J calls and clone size are those listed in that table; D and trimming were worked out from the DNA. This repertoire shows 200,000 to 300,000 clones, 80% to 85% found once; its top ten account for 3.5% to 5%. The receptor was derived from a man aged 60-69 years with acute or convalescent COVID-19. The specimen was peripheral blood.

The CDR3 sequence: CASSFLQGAEAFF. The CDR3 bases are TGTGCCAGCAGTTTTTTACAGGGGGCTGAAGCTTTCTTT. This chain links TRBV27 with TRBJ1-1; the match to TRBD1 covers 8 bases. The CDR3 runs 13 residues. V was clipped by 3 bases and J by 6 bases; unmatched bases: 3. Germline CDR1 MNHEY, CDR2 SMNVEV (reference sequence).